The 2 T cell receptor beta chains given below trace back to one sample, sequenced in a study of spatial heterogeneity in lung cancer. These receptors are not linked to any known antigen. Each CDR3 protein is one row after TCRdb ran MiXCR on the 5' RACE reads. The sample lists 8,500 to 14,000 distinct CDR3 sequences, 9% to 13% occurring once. The study's findings and limits: Tumor mutation count correlated with how many alpha and beta TCRs expanded intratumorally.

Time point denoted: sample taken at primary tumor resection. The source was lung tumor tissue, collected at surgery. The receptors originated from a female donor with early-stage non-small cell lung cancer.

This clonotype was detected many times. The rearrangement links TRBV13 to TRBJ2-1; 8 bases are a match to TRBD1. CDR3 length equals 19 residues. Unmatched junction bases numbered 19, after V lost 4 bases and J lost 5 bases. Per the germline V gene, CDR1 is PRHDT and CDR2 is FYEKMQ (reference sequence). The CDR3 protein is CASSCLNTPDREGDNEQFF. The CDR3 DNA reads as TGTGCCAGCAGCTGCCTCAACACCCCGGACAGGGAAGGGGACAATGAGCAGTTCTTC.

This clonotype was recorded at least ten times. The chain has TRBV6-2 or TRBV6-3 and TRBJ1-3, with D maybe TRBD1 (5 bases). Germline V gene data show CDR1 as MNHEY and CDR2 as SVGEGT. Trimming took off 10 bases at V and 4 bases at J, with 17 bases between the two ends. The CDR3 is 14 amino acids. For the CDR3, the DNA is TGTGCCACTACCGGACACCTCTCGGGAAACACCATATATTTT. Amino acids: CATTGHLSGNTIYF.